These 3 T cell receptor beta chains came from one sample sequenced in a study of cytomegalovirus exposure and HLA in healthy donors. PCR involved 60 Vbeta and 13 Jbeta primers. Profiled with immunoSEQ multiplex PCR; TCRdb holds only in-frame clones, not every one. The data hold some 250,000 clones, with 82% observed a single time. Sequencing was carried out using PBMCs. The receptors shown here come from a woman in her 40s in good health and CMV-seropositive.

This clone turned up a few times. This chain uses TRBV6-5 with TRBJ2-1, with D maybe TRBD1 (6 bases). V shed 2 bases and J shed 5 bases, with 7 bases lying between them. Germline values: CDR1 MNHEY, CDR2 SVGAGI. The CDR3 has 13 amino acids. For the CDR3, the DNA is TGTGCCAGCAGTTACAGGGGGAACAATGAGCAGTTCTTC. Its protein product is CASSYRGNNEQFF.

This sequence joins TRBV5-1 and TRBJ1-5; a weak D match, TRBD1 (5 bases). The CDR3 is 15 residues long. Trimming removed 1 base from V and 0 bases from J, with 8 bases in between. Germline loops: CDR1 SGHRS, CDR2 YFSETQ. For the CDR3, the DNA is TGCGCCAGCAGCTTGAGGCAGGGTAGCAATCAGCCCCAGCATTTT. This encodes CASSLRQGSNQPQHF.

This chain links TRBV7-9 with TRBJ1-2; possibly TRBD1 for D (5 bases). Germline V gives CDR1 SEHNR, CDR2 FQNEAQ (reference sequence). Trimming cost V 8 bases and J 7 bases, with 11 bases left between them. The CDR3 extends over 11 amino acids. The CDR3: CASFGRGGYTF. The CDR3 bases are TGTGCCAGCTTCGGGAGGGGTGGCTACACCTTC. The full variable domain, rest sourced from reference TRBV7-9 and TRBJ1-2, is DTGVSQNPRHKITKRGQNVTFRCDPISEHNRLYWYRQTLGQGPEFLTYFQNEAQLEKSRLLSDRFSAERPKGSFSTLEIQRTEQGDSAMYLCASFGRGGYTFGSGTRLTVV.